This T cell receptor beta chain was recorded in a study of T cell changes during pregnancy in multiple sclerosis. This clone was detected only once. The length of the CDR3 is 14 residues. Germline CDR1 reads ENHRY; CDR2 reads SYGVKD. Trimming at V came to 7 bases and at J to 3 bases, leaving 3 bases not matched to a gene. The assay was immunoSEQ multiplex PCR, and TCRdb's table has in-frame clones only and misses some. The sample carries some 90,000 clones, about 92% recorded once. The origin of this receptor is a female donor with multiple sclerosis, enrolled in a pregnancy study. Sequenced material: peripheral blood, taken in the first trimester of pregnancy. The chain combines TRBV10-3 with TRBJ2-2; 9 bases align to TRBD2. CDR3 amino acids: CAIKVAGDTGELFF. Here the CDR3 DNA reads TGTGCCATCAAGGTAGCGGGAGACACCGGGGAGCTGTTTTTT.